The 30 T cell receptor beta chains listed next were all sequenced from one sample in a study of blood T cells in healthy people across ages. It was with a sample-barcoded 5' primer and a J-beta primer mix that a second PCR of about 6 to 12 cycles was run. TCRdb fed the 5' RACE reads into MiXCR, producing one record per CDR3 protein. Of about 620,000 distinct CDR3 sequences detected, 52% appear once; the ten largest clones hold approximately 12%. Sequenced sample: blood. Receptors were obtained from a woman of 80 years or more in good health.

In regard to this clonotype: A much bigger clone sits one base away, suggesting this may be a read error. J is TRBJ2-5 and V is TRBV29-1, with D possibly matching TRBD2 (6 bases). With 6 bases removed from V and 11 bases from J, the gap between germline ends came to 16 bases. CDR3 length: 11 residues. Germline CDR1 reads SQVTM; CDR2 reads ANQGSEA. Here the CDR3 reads CSVSKRVEQYF. For the CDR3, the DNA is TGCAGCGTCTCTAAGCGGGTGGAGCAGTACTTC.

The rearrangement links TRBV11-2 to TRBJ1-1; the match to TRBD1 covers 7 bases. Germline values: CDR1 SGHAT, CDR2 FQNNGV. CDR3 length: 14 residues. J gave up 5 bases and V 4 bases, and 7 bases lay outside the gene matches. For the CDR3, the DNA is TGTGCCAGCAGCTGGGCAGGGGGAGAGACTGAAGCTTTCTTT. Translated, it gives CASSWAGGETEAFF.

In its sample, this clonotype was seen once. The rearrangement uses TRBV10-1 and TRBJ1-1, with TRBD1 matching 9 bases. Germline V gene sequence: CDR1 WNHNN, CDR2 SYGVQD (reference sequence). V lost 3 bases and J lost 0; bases outside the gene matches: 2. The CDR3 sequence is 15 residues long. The CDR3 region is CASSDRTGVNTEAFF. CDR3 nucleotides: TGCGCCAGCAGTGACAGGACAGGGGTGAACACTGAAGCTTTCTTT.

The chain recombines TRBV30 with TRBJ1-3, with D hard to call. The CDR3 is 16 residues long. The germline V gene encodes CDR1 GTSNPN and CDR2 SVGIG (reference sequence). Between the trimmed V and J ends, which lost 0 bases and 0 bases, there was a span of 12 bases. The CDR3 DNA is TGTGCCTGGAGTGTATATCTTCTCAGCTCTGGAAACACCATATATTTT. It is translated as CAWSVYLLSSGNTIYF.

The chain couples TRBV9 to TRBJ2-7; perhaps TRBD1 as D (5 bases). The CDR3 extends over 15 amino acids. V was cut by 0 bases and J by 2 bases, with 12 bases left in between. Germline-derived CDR1 and CDR2 are SGDLS and YYNGEE. CDR3 DNA: TGTGCCAGCAGCGTAGGCAGGGATTCAACCTACGAGCAGTACTTC. This gives the protein CASSVGRDSTYEQYF.

This chain links TRBV6-5 with TRBJ1-1, with TRBD1 identical over 9 bases. Germline V gene data show CDR1 as MNHEY and CDR2 as SVGAGI. Trimming removed 2 bases from V and 1 base from J; junction bases left unmatched: 8. The CDR3 loop spans 17 amino acids. The CDR3 protein is CASSYVLPGQGNTEAFF. As DNA, the CDR3 is TGTGCCAGCAGTTACGTCTTACCGGGACAGGGGAACACTGAAGCTTTCTTT.

Comment on this clonotype: Given a much more abundant clone one base away, this may be a read error. V and J are TRBV6-6 and TRBJ2-5, with D possibly called TRBD1 or TRBD2 (5 bases each). Judging by the DNA end, TRBJ2-7 fits better; the J call may be wrong. The CDR3 spans 12 residues. Germline loops: CDR1 MNHNY, CDR2 SVGAGI (reference sequence). CDR3 loop: CANSPHGGEQYF. CDR3 in DNA: TGTGCCAACAGTCCCCATGGGGGCGAGCAGTACTTC.

This clonotype was detected once. A much more abundant neighbour one base away suggests this may be a read error. The chain uses TRBV7-3 and TRBJ2-7; TRBD1 agrees at 9 bases. Per germline, CDR1 SGHTA and CDR2 FQGTGA. The CDR3 is made up of 16 amino acids. With 1 base clipped from V and 7 bases from J, the junction kept 11 bases outside the gene matches. CDR3 region: CASSLNWDRELNEQYF. The DNA of the CDR3 is TGTGCCAGCAGCTTAAATTGGGACAGGGAGTTAAATGAGCAGTACTTC.

The chain has TRBV28 and TRBJ1-2, with D uncertain. The CDR3 is 13 residues long. The germline CDR1 and CDR2 sequences are MDHEN and SYDVKM. The V end was cut by 4 bases, the J end by 4 bases, with 10 bases between. The CDR3 spells CASSSDPSYGYTF. CDR3 sequence (DNA): TGTGCCAGCAGTTCCGACCCCTCCTATGGCTACACCTTC.

This clonotype has more than one count but fewer than ten. This sequence may be a read error, since a much larger clone differs from it by one base. The chain carries TRBV9 and TRBJ2-7, with 11 bases fitting TRBD2. The V segment lost 2 bases and the J segment 7 bases; nucleotides outside the gene matches: 11. There are 16 residues in the CDR3. Germline-derived CDR1 and CDR2 are SGDLS and YYNGEE. CDR3 sequence (DNA): TGTGCCAGCAGCGTCGGGACTAGCGGAGGCTACAATGAGCAGTACTTC. It translates to CASSVGTSGGYNEQYF.

The table lists this clonotype with many counts. The V call is TRBV3-1, the J call TRBJ2-7; no firm D call. The CDR3 is 16 residues long. CDR1 LGHDT and CDR2 YNNKEL come from the germline V gene (reference sequence). Trimming stripped 0 bases from V and 0 bases from J, with 12 bases between. The CDR3 is CASSQDRAVSSYEQYF. The CDR3 DNA follows: TGTGCCAGCAGCCAAGATAGGGCGGTCAGCTCCTACGAGCAGTACTTC.

The chain combines TRBV28 with TRBJ1-2; 10 nucleotides align to TRBD1. V shed 6 bases and J 1 base; nucleotides not matched to a gene: 5. Germline V CDR1 and CDR2: MDHEN, SYDVKM. This CDR3 contains 15 residues. CDR3 sequence: CASRGGDRGNYGYTF. The CDR3, as DNA: TGTGCCAGCAGGGGTGGGGACAGGGGTAACTATGGCTACACCTTC.

The chain recombines TRBV11-2 with TRBJ2-1, with D tentatively TRBD2 (7 bases). Trimming shortened V by 1 base and J by 0 bases, and 28 bases separated the two germline ends. The CDR3 length is 22 residues. Looked up from germline, CDR1 is SGHAT and CDR2 is FQNNGV. CDR3 in DNA: TGTGCCAGCAGCTTAGTAGCTGGGGGCGCGGGAGCGAACCCTAGCTCCTACAATGAGCAGTTCTTC. Its translation: CASSLVAGGAGANPSSYNEQFF.

This clonotype was counted between two and nine times. The chain couples TRBV7-2 to TRBJ1-4; no clear D gene. CDR1 and CDR2 from the germline V gene are SGHTA and FQGNSA. V dropped 8 bases and J dropped 7 bases, with 14 bases sitting between them. The CDR3 runs to 13 residues. The CDR3 DNA is TGTGCCAGCGGACTCGACGGGCGTGAAAAACTGTTTTTT. Protein: CASGLDGREKLFF. The full variable domain, rest sourced from reference TRBV7-2 and TRBJ1-4, is GAGVSQSPSNKVTEKGKDVELRCDPISGHTALYWYRQSLGQGLEFLIYFQGNSAPDKSGLPSDRFSAERTGGSVSTLTIQRTQQEDSAVYLCASGLDGREKLFFGSGTQLSVL.

There are many counts of this clonotype. This chain links TRBV20-1 with TRBJ2-7, with TRBD2 matching over 8 bases. Germline V gene lookup returns CDR1 DFQATT and CDR2 SNEGSKA (reference sequence). Losses at the gene ends were 1 base for V and 6 bases for J; bases not matched to a gene: 14. CDR3 length: 16 residues. CDR3 nucleotide sequence: TGCAGTGCTAGAGCCCCGTTGAGCGGGAGCAGTGGCGAGCAGTACTTC. Protein product: CSARAPLSGSSGEQYF.

This clonotype was seen a single time. Given a much more abundant clone one base away, this may be a read error. The gene calls are TRBV7-2 and TRBJ2-3, with 8 bases matching TRBD1. CDR3 size: 18 residues. The junction had 16 bases not matched to a gene; V was cut back by 7 bases and J by 1 base. Germline V gene sequence: CDR1 SGHTA, CDR2 FQGNSA. CDR3 DNA sequence: TGTGCCAGCACCAGACCTCTCGGCAGGGGGCTAGGCACAGATACGCAGTATTTT. Its translation is CASTRPLGRGLGTDTQYF.

Only one count was recorded for this clonotype. The J gene is TRBJ1-5, the V gene TRBV7-9; D is perhaps TRBD1 (5 bases). Trimming removed 1 base from V and 3 bases from J, with 10 bases in between. The germline CDR1 and CDR2 sequences are SEHNR and FQNEAQ (reference sequence). CDR3 length equals 15 residues. The CDR3 DNA sequence: TGTGCCAGCAGCTTAGGGGGGGGATTCAATCAGCCCCAGCATTTT. This sequence encodes CASSLGGGFNQPQHF.

Ten or more counts support this clonotype. The chain joins TRBV30 to TRBJ2-1; D is unclear. Trimming shortened V by 2 bases and J by 11 bases, and 10 bases separated the two germline ends. There are 11 residues in the CDR3. Germline-derived CDR1 and CDR2 are GTSNPN and SVGIG (reference sequence). The CDR3 region has the DNA TGTGCCTGGAGTTTCACTTTAAAGCAGTTCTTC. It specifies CAWSFTLKQFF.

With respect to this clonotype: The junction and the germline gene differ at one end; a read error may be behind it. The chain is built from TRBV29-1 and TRBJ2-7; TRBD1 matches at 9 bases. This CDR3 region has 15 residues. The V gene's germline CDR1 is SQVTM and CDR2 ANQGSEA. The CDR3 nucleotides read TGCAGCGTGGAAGGCCTATCGGGACAGGGCTACGAGCAGTACTTC. It codes for CSVEGLSGQGYEQYF.

This sequence joins TRBV6-4 and TRBJ2-3, with 7 bases matching TRBD2. The CDR3 length is 15 residues. Germline V CDR1 and CDR2: MRHNA, SNTAGT. Trimming removed 4 bases from V and 2 bases from J; junction bases left unmatched: 6. The CDR3: CASSASSGNTDTQYF. The CDR3 DNA reads as TGTGCCAGCAGTGCATCTAGCGGAAACACAGATACGCAGTATTTT.

This clonotype was detected a few times. A read error may explain this, as a much larger clone is one base away. This chain connects TRBV30 to TRBJ2-1, with a possible D match to TRBD2 (7 bases). The CDR3 has 12 amino acids. Looked up from germline, CDR1 is GTSNPN and CDR2 is SVGIG (reference sequence). The CDR3 nucleotides read TGTGCCGGGAGGGGGAACTACAATGAGCAGTTCTTC. Translating it yields CAGRGNYNEQFF.

The CDR3 DNA follows: TGCAGCGCGTTCACAGGGGGCATCACGGAGACCCAGTACTTC. Translated, it gives CSAFTGGITETQYF. The chain employs TRBV29-1 and TRBJ2-5; 9 positions agree with TRBD1. The germline V gene has CDR1 SQVTM and CDR2 ANQGSEA. The CDR3 totals 14 residues. Losses at the gene ends were 7 bases for V and 5 bases for J; bases not matched to a gene: 11.

This clonotype was counted between two and nine times. The rearrangement links TRBV7-2 to TRBJ2-3, with D tentatively TRBD1 or TRBD2 (6 bases each). This CDR3 contains 17 residues. V was trimmed by 8 bases and J by 3 bases, leaving 24 bases between them. Germline-derived CDR1 and CDR2 are SGHTA and FQGNSA. The CDR3 DNA sequence: TGTGCCAGCGGCGGTTGGGGGGCGCTAGGGTCGACAGATACGCAGTATTTT. This translates into CASGGWGALGSTDTQYF.

This chain joins TRBV29-1 and TRBJ2-5; D not certain. V shed 4 bases and J shed 3 bases, with 9 bases lying between them. The germline CDR1 and CDR2 sequences are SQVTM and ANQGSEA. The CDR3 consists of 12 residues. CDR3: CSVGPSKETQYF. As DNA, the CDR3 is TGCAGCGTTGGACCATCCAAAGAGACCCAGTACTTC.

Many counts were recorded for this clonotype. The V call is TRBV9, the J call TRBJ2-1; 10 nucleotides agree with TRBD2. The V gene's germline CDR1 is SGDLS and CDR2 YYNGEE. The CDR3 is 14 amino acids. J lost 10 bases, V lost 4 bases, and 8 bases had no gene match. In DNA form, the CDR3 reads TGTGCCAGCAGCCCCCCAGCGGGAGGGCCCGAGCAGTTCTTC. It specifies CASSPPAGGPEQFF.

This chain uses TRBV29-1 with TRBJ2-7; 7 nucleotides align to TRBD1. Germline-derived CDR1 and CDR2 are SQVTM and ANQGSEA. V shed 0 bases, J shed 3 bases, and the junction held 8 bases outside the gene matches. The CDR3 spans 15 residues. CDR3 nucleotide sequence: TGCAGCGTTGAAGATCAGGGGGACATCCGCTACGAGCAGTACTTC. Protein sequence: CSVEDQGDIRYEQYF.

There are many counts of this clonotype. CDR3 protein: CASSLSLLEELETQYF. The CDR3 DNA reads TGCGCCAGCAGCTTGTCGCTACTGGAGGAGTTGGAGACCCAGTACTTC. This chain joins TRBV5-1 and TRBJ2-5; possibly TRBD2 for D (5 bases). Trimming left V 1 base short and J 5 bases short, with 18 bases between. CDR3 length: 16 residues. CDR1 is SGHRS and CDR2 is YFSETQ in the germline V gene.

This chain's CDR3 is CASSQVSGIVEKLFF. DNA of the CDR3: TGTGCCAGCAGCCAAGTCAGCGGGATAGTTGAAAAACTGTTTTTT. The chain links TRBV3-1 to TRBJ1-4; no reliable D call. Trimming removed 1 base from V and 7 bases from J, with 13 bases in between. The germline V gene encodes CDR1 LGHDT and CDR2 YNNKEL (reference sequence). This CDR3 region has 15 residues.

The rearrangement uses TRBV20-1 and TRBJ2-7; TRBD1 matches at 8 bases. CDR1 and CDR2 (germline): DFQATT, SNEGSKA (reference sequence). The CDR3 has 15 residues. The V segment lost 0 bases and the J segment 2 bases; nucleotides outside the gene matches: 6. The CDR3 region has the DNA TGCAGTGCTAGAGAGGTCCAGGGGGCACCCTACGAGCAGTACTTC. This gives the protein CSAREVQGAPYEQYF.

The V call is TRBV7-9, the J call TRBJ2-5, with TRBD1 matching 7 bases. The CDR3 consists of 16 residues. Looked up from germline, CDR1 is SEHNR and CDR2 is FQNEAQ (reference sequence). J was trimmed by 11 bases and V by 3 bases; bases with no gene match: 18. CDR3 coding DNA: TGTGCCAGCAGCTTCCCTTTACGGACAGGAGACAATGAGCAGTACTTC. As protein: CASSFPLRTGDNEQYF.